These 5 T cell receptor beta chains were all obtained from the same sample, sequenced in a study of T cell clonality in common variable immunodeficiency. Generated by immunoSEQ multiplex PCR, the TCRdb table keeps only in-frame clones and is missing some. The sample has tens of thousands of clones, none seen only once. Source material: peripheral blood mononuclear cells. The receptors originated from a person aged 18 to 75 in good health.

This clone was seen repeatedly, ten times or more. The sequenced fragment ends 3 residues before the CDR3 boundary, so the rest is inferred from the germline J gene. This chain joins TRBV5-1 and TRBJ1-2; 9 positions agree with TRBD1. The junction had 4 bases not matched to a gene; V was cut back by 0 bases and J by 7 bases. Germline CDR1 is SGHRS and CDR2 is YFSETQ. The CDR3 is made up of 14 amino acids. Here the CDR3 reads CASSLATGGSGYTF. Partial CDR3 DNA: TGCGCCAGCAGCTTGGCCACAGGGGGCTCTGGC. The whole variable domain, filled in from reference TRBV5-1 and TRBJ1-2, reads KAGVTQTPRYLIKTRGQQVTLSCSPISGHRSVSWYQQTPGQGLQFLFEYFSETQRNKGNFPGRFSGRQFSNSRSEMNVSTLELGDSALYLCASSLATGGSGYTFGSGTRLTVV.

This clone was found many times. Germline and junction disagree at one end, which may indicate a read error. The read ends 3 residues shy of where the CDR3 ends; the end is completed using the germline J gene. The chain recombines TRBV7-7 with TRBJ2-5; D remains unclear. Germline V lookup: CDR1 SSHAT, CDR2 FNYEAQ (reference sequence). This CDR3 is built from 13 residues. The CDR3 sequence: CASSLPGGETQYF. CDR3 DNA (partial): TGTGCTAGCAGCCTCCCAGGTGGCGAGACC.

As for this clone: The CDR3 is cut off 3 residues early in the read; its end comes from the germline J gene. This sequence joins TRBV7-2 and TRBJ2-7, with 10 bases lining up with TRBD1. Trimming cost V 4 bases and J 5 bases; bases outside gene matches: 8. This CDR3 comprises 15 residues. Germline loops: CDR1 SGHTA, CDR2 FQGNSA. The part of the CDR3 DNA that was read is TGTGCCAGCAGCTGGCTTGGGACAGGGGCCGACGAG. This translates into CASSWLGTGADE. The whole CDR3 protein is CASSWLGTGADEQYF.

About this clone itself: The sequence runs out 3 residues before the end of the CDR3; the remainder is reconstructed from the germline J gene. The V call is TRBV2, the J call TRBJ2-2, with no clear D. The CDR3 loop spans 12 amino acids. Germline V gene data show CDR1 as SNHLY and CDR2 as FYNNEI. The CDR3 is CASSEVASPLFF. The CDR3 bases that were read are TGTGCCAGCAGTGAAGTGGCATCACCG.

This clone has ten or more counts. The read ends 3 residues shy of where the CDR3 ends; the end is completed using the germline J gene. V and J are TRBV4-1 and TRBJ2-5, with unresolved D. CDR3 length: 14 amino acids. Per the germline V gene, CDR1 is MGHRA and CDR2 is YSYEKL. V was shortened by 2 bases and J by 6 bases, with 13 bases between the two germline ends. The DNA read from the CDR3 is TGCGCCAGCAGCCAACTAGGTTATGGAAAGACC. It yields the protein CASSQLGYGKT. The CDR3 as a whole reads CASSQLGYGKTQYF.